The next 4 T cell receptor beta chains were all read from a single sample in a study of cytomegalovirus exposure and HLA in healthy donors. PCR primers comprised 60 Vbeta and 13 Jbeta primers. Sequencing was performed with immunoSEQ multiplex PCR; in TCRdb, only in-frame clones are kept and a portion is missing. The data hold 170,000 or so clones, with around 80% observed a single time. The sample was PBMCs. Receptors originate from a man aged 18 to 35 in good health and CMV-seronegative.

This clone was seen once. This sequence joins TRBV30 and TRBJ1-5; 10 nucleotides match TRBD1. Germline V gene data show CDR1 as GTSNPN and CDR2 as SVGIG (reference sequence). Trimming removed 1 base from V and 7 bases from J; junction bases left unmatched: 4. This CDR3 spans 14 amino acids. CDR3: CAWSGGTGVQPQHF. Here the CDR3 DNA reads TGTGCCTGGAGTGGCGGGACAGGGGTGCAGCCCCAGCATTTT.

This rearrangement joins TRBV9 to TRBJ2-1, with TRBD2 identical over 8 bases. V gave up 4 bases and J gave up 9 bases; unmatched junction bases: 9. The CDR3 has 14 residues. In germline, CDR1 is SGDLS, CDR2 YYNGEE. The CDR3 nucleotides read TGTGCCAGCAGCCCCCTAGGACTAGCCCGTGAGCAGTTCTTC. This translates into CASSPLGLAREQFF.

The V and J genes are TRBV6-5 and TRBJ2-2; no clear D. The CDR3 consists of 13 residues. Germline V CDR1 and CDR2: MNHEY, SVGAGI. V dropped 5 bases and J dropped 6 bases, with 10 bases sitting between them. CDR3 nucleotides: TGTGCCAGCAGTCTCCAGGTGGCCGGGGAGCTGTTTTTT. It is translated as CASSLQVAGELFF.

This clone was detected once. This chain connects TRBV15 to TRBJ2-7, with 10 bases that match TRBD1. J lost 5 bases, V lost 3 bases, and 4 bases had no gene match. Germline CDR1 is LNHNV and CDR2 is YYDKDF (reference sequence). The CDR3 runs to 14 residues. The CDR3 loop is CATSSDRGPNEQYF. CDR3 DNA: TGTGCCACCAGCAGCGACAGGGGGCCCAACGAGCAGTACTTC.